The 14 T cell receptor beta chains listed next were all sequenced from one sample in a study of human T cells and chemical hapten exposure. Researchers extracted total RNA from unfractionated whole blood. Single cDNA molecules in the library carried unique molecular identifiers attached during preparation. Using its own MiXCR run on the reads, TCRdb lists one record per CDR3 protein. In the table there are about 120,000 distinct CDR3 sequences, about 7.7% of which are singletons. Sequenced material: whole blood. These TCRs come from a human donor in good health. Some clones in this sample may be carry-over from other donors' samples.

V is TRBV29-1 and J is TRBJ1-1; possibly TRBD1 for D (6 bases). The V gene lost 8 bases and the J gene lost 4 bases, with 17 bases spanning the gap. Looked up from germline, CDR1 is SQVTM and CDR2 is ANQGSEA. The CDR3 totals 13 residues. CDR3 bases: TGCAGCCCCAAGGGGGTTGGTTTCACTGAAGCTTTCTTT. Protein product: CSPKGVGFTEAFF.

This clonotype was counted only a few times. CDR3: CATSDPNSPGADTQYF. The CDR3 bases are TGTGCCACCAGTGACCCAAACAGCCCAGGGGCAGATACGCAGTATTTT. This sequence joins TRBV24-1 and TRBJ2-3, with D possibly being TRBD1 (6 bases). V dropped 4 bases and J dropped 4 bases, with 17 bases sitting between them. In germline, CDR1 is KGHDR, CDR2 SFDVKD. The CDR3 spans 16 residues.

This clonotype was found once. The chain couples TRBV7-6 to TRBJ2-2; 11 bases fit TRBD1. CDR1 and CDR2 from the germline V gene are SGHVS and FNYEAQ. V lost 1 base to trimming and J lost 4 bases; unmatched junction nucleotides: 2. CDR3 length: 16 amino acids. Here the CDR3 DNA reads TGTGCCAGCAGCTTAGTCGGGACAGGGGGCACCGGGGAGCTGTTTTTT. Its translation: CASSLVGTGGTGELFF.

This clonotype was recorded many times. The genes are TRBV3-1 and TRBJ2-1, with 12 nucleotides matching TRBD2. The V segment lost 8 bases and the J segment 4 bases; nucleotides outside the gene matches: 9. Germline lookup yields CDR1 LGHDT and CDR2 YNNKEL (reference sequence). The CDR3 contains 16 residues. In DNA, the CDR3 is TGTGCCAGCTGTAACCTAGCGGGAGGGTCGTACAATGAGCAGTTCTTC. Translation: CASCNLAGGSYNEQFF.

This clonotype was seen repeatedly, ten times or more. This sequence joins TRBV7-9 and TRBJ1-1; 9 positions match TRBD1. The CDR3 has 14 amino acids. The V and J ends lost 1 base and 5 bases, in that order; junction bases with no gene match: 2. The V gene's germline CDR1 is SEHNR and CDR2 FQNEAQ (reference sequence). CDR3 amino acids: CASSLVGQGTEAFF. The DNA for the CDR3 is TGTGCCAGCAGCTTAGTAGGACAGGGGACTGAAGCTTTCTTT. Combining the CDR3 with reference TRBV7-9 and TRBJ1-1 gives the whole variable domain DTGVSQNPRHKITKRGQNVTFRCDPISEHNRLYWYRQTLGQGPEFLTYFQNEAQLEKSRLLSDRFSAERPKGSFSTLEIQRTEQGDSAMYLCASSLVGQGTEAFFGQGTRLTVV.

Only a few counts were recorded for this clonotype. The rearrangement joins TRBV5-1 to TRBJ2-3; the D is unclear. This CDR3 spans 14 amino acids. The V end was cut by 4 bases, the J end by 0 bases, with 9 bases between. Looked up from germline, CDR1 is SGHRS and CDR2 is YFSETQ. As DNA, the CDR3 is TGCGCCAGCAGCCAGCAATGGAGCACAGATACGCAGTATTTT. This codes for CASSQQWSTDTQYF.

This clonotype has ten or more counts. V and J are TRBV27 and TRBJ2-3; TRBD2 agrees at 10 bases. The length of the CDR3 is 16 residues. Per the germline V gene, CDR1 is MNHEY and CDR2 is SMNVEV (reference sequence). The ends lost 5 bases at V and 1 base at J; junction bases unmatched: 6. CDR3 nucleotides: TGTGCCAGCAGTATTCTTCTAGCGGGAGGCACAGATACGCAGTATTTT. Amino acid sequence: CASSILLAGGTDTQYF.

This clonotype was found a few times. The V call is TRBV5-5, the J call TRBJ2-3; D remains unclear. CDR3 length equals 13 residues. The V end was cut by 4 bases, the J end by 1 base, with 7 bases between. The germline gives CDR1 SGHKS, CDR2 YYEKEE (reference sequence). The CDR3 DNA reads as TGTGCCAGCAGCCCCTGGGGCACAGATACGCAGTATTTT. It translates to CASSPWGTDTQYF.

This clonotype was seen ten or more times. V usage is TRBV12-3 or TRBV12-4 and J usage is TRBJ1-1; no definite D call. CDR3 length: 13 residues. V lost 3 bases and J lost 6, with 11 bases in between. The CDR3 nucleotides are TGTGCCAGCAGTTTGAGCCTGGCGCCTGAAGCTTTCTTT. Translation: CASSLSLAPEAFF.

This clonotype was seen repeatedly, ten times or more. The chain combines TRBV20-1 with TRBJ2-1; perhaps D is TRBD1 or TRBD2 (6 bases each). With 0 bases removed from V and 0 bases from J, the gap between germline ends came to 12 bases. This CDR3 spans 16 amino acids. Germline CDR1 is DFQATT and CDR2 is SNEGSKA (reference sequence). Here the CDR3 reads CSARDPGGLSYNEQFF. CDR3 nucleotide sequence: TGCAGTGCTAGAGATCCCGGGGGCCTCTCCTACAATGAGCAGTTCTTC.

In its sample, this clonotype was seen many times. The chain is built from TRBV9 and TRBJ2-3; 7 bases align to TRBD2. The V and J ends lost 4 bases and 0 bases, in that order; junction bases with no gene match: 2. There are 14 residues in the CDR3. The germline V gene has CDR1 SGDLS and CDR2 YYNGEE. The chain's CDR3 is CASSSSGSTDTQYF. CDR3 sequence (DNA): TGTGCCAGCAGCTCTAGCGGTAGCACAGATACGCAGTATTTT.

The gene calls are TRBV20-1 and TRBJ1-3, with D unresolved. V was clipped by 0 bases and J by 0 bases, with 9 bases between them. This CDR3 spans 15 amino acids. From germline, CDR1 is DFQATT and CDR2 SNEGSKA (reference sequence). This CDR3 reads CSAREGISSGNTIYF. The CDR3 region has the DNA TGCAGTGCTAGAGAAGGGATAAGCTCTGGAAACACCATATATTTT.

This clonotype was found many times. This chain links TRBV19 with TRBJ2-1; the D gene is possibly TRBD2 (6 bases). Trimming took off 4 bases at V and 6 bases at J, with 19 bases between the two ends. Per the germline V gene, CDR1 is LNHDA and CDR2 is SQIVND (reference sequence). The CDR3 loop spans 16 amino acids. Written as DNA, the CDR3 is TGTGCCAGTAGTACGGCGGCGGGAATCGTAGCCAATGAGCAGTTCTTC. This encodes CASSTAAGIVANEQFF.

This clonotype appeared many times. V and J are TRBV24-1 and TRBJ2-1; D remains unclear. Germline-derived CDR1 and CDR2 are KGHDR and SFDVKD. V shed 5 bases and J shed 5 bases, with 12 bases lying between them. The CDR3 totals 14 residues. The CDR3 DNA reads as TGTGCCACCAGTGGCACCGCAGCAAACAATGAGCAGTTCTTC. Translating gives CATSGTAANNEQFF.